Listed below are T cell receptor beta chains from one sample, sequenced in a study of T cell changes during pregnancy in multiple sclerosis. Clones were sequenced by immunoSEQ multiplex PCR, and TCRdb holds only the in-frame ones, with some missing. The table has around 130,000 clones, under 95% seen once. Material: peripheral blood, obtained before pregnancy. Receptors were obtained from a female donor with multiple sclerosis, enrolled in a pregnancy study. Both conserved end residues are part of each CDR3. D genes are given only for firm matches. Where a row states a size, it is once, few, many or the class of an expanded clone; other rows omit it.

J: TRBJ2-6; V: TRBV28; D: NA; size: NA; DNA: TGTGCCACCTTAGACAGGTCAGTTGGCAACGTCCTGACTTTC; CDR3: CATLDRSVGNVLTF
J: TRBJ1-2; V: TRBV6-5; D: NA; size: NA; DNA: TGTGCCAGCAGTTACGACAGGACTAACTATGGCTACACCTTC; CDR3: CASSYDRTNYGYTF
J: TRBJ2-7; V: TRBV28; D: NA; size: NA; DNA: TGTGCCAGCAGTTCGCGCGGCATGGGTCCAGGGCGCGGTGAGCAGTACTTC; CDR3: CASSSRGMGPGRGEQYF
J: TRBJ2-7; V: TRBV5-3; D: TRBD1; size: NA; DNA: TGTGCCAGAAGCTGTGGAGGGGATAGGACAGGGGGCGTCGGGAGACCCCTCGAGCAGTACTTC; CDR3: CARSCGGDRTGGVGRPLEQYF
J: TRBJ1-6; V: TRBV7-3; D: NA; size: NA; DNA: TGTGCCAGCAGCCCTGACCCGGGGGTGAATTCACCCCTCCACTTT; CDR3: CASSPDPGVNSPLHF
J: TRBJ1-6; V: TRBV2; D: NA; size: NA; DNA: TGTGCCAGCACAGTCTTCGATAATTCACCCCTCCACTTT; CDR3: CASTVFDNSPLHF
J: TRBJ1-1; V: TRBV10-3; D: TRBD1; size: NA; DNA: TGTGCCATCAGTGTTGGCAGGGGGGTCGCTGAAGCTTTCTTT; CDR3: CAISVGRGVAEAFF
J: TRBJ2-7; V: TRBV5-1; D: TRBD2; size: NA; DNA: TGCGCCAGCAGCTTGACTAGCGGGCCAAACCAGTTCTACGAGCAGTACTTC; CDR3: CASSLTSGPNQFYEQYF
J: TRBJ2-7; V: TRBV7-3; D: TRBD1; size: NA; DNA: TGTGCCAGCAGCGCGACAGGGGAAGTTGGCGAGCAGTACTTC; CDR3: CASSATGEVGEQYF
J: TRBJ2-1; V: TRBV5-6; D: NA; size: NA; DNA: TGTGCCAGCAGCTTGGAGGGACACGCCTTGGAGTTCTTC; CDR3: CASSLEGHALEFF
J: TRBJ2-1; V: TRBV11-2; D: NA; size: NA; DNA: TGTGCCAGCAGCTCCCTTTACTACAATGAGCAGTTCTTC; CDR3: CASSSLYYNEQFF
J: TRBJ2-1; V: TRBV19; D: TRBD2; size: NA; DNA: TGTGCCAGTAGTCCTCTTCGGGGAGGGCGAAATGAGCAGTTCTTC; CDR3: CASSPLRGGRNEQFF
J: TRBJ2-3; V: TRBV5-5; D: TRBD2; size: once; DNA: TGTGCCAGCAGCTTTCCTAAACCGGGACTAGCGCCGGATACGCAGTATTTT; CDR3: CASSFPKPGLAPDTQYF
J: TRBJ1-3; V: TRBV15; D: NA; size: NA; DNA: TGTGCCACCAGTGGTTCGAGGGGGTCCTCTGGAAACACCATATATTTT; CDR3: CATSGSRGSSGNTIYF
J: TRBJ1-5; V: TRBV6-6; D: TRBD1; size: NA; DNA: TGTGCCAGCAGGGACAGGGGGGATCAGCCCCAGCATTTT; CDR3: CASRDRGDQPQHF
J: TRBJ2-5; V: TRBV6-1; D: NA; size: once; DNA: TGTGCCAGCAGTGTCAGGGGCCGAGAGACCCAGTACTTC; CDR3: CASSVRGRETQYF
J: TRBJ2-3; V: TRBV5-5; D: TRBD2; size: NA; DNA: TGTGCCAGCAGTCAGATGGGAGGGGATACGCAGTATTTT; CDR3: CASSQMGGDTQYF
J: TRBJ1-4; V: TRBV27; D: NA; size: NA; DNA: TGTGCCAGCAGTTTATTTGGAGGGGTTAATGAAAAACTGTTTTTT; CDR3: CASSLFGGVNEKLFF
J: TRBJ2-5; V: TRBV7-2; D: TRBD2; size: NA; DNA: TGTGCCAGCAGCAGGACTAGCGGGGGGGGAGAGACCCAGTACTTC; CDR3: CASSRTSGGGETQYF
J: TRBJ2-3; V: TRBV9; D: TRBD2; size: NA; DNA: TGTGCCAGCAGCGCGAGCGGGAGTGGTACAGATACGCAGTATTTT; CDR3: CASSASGSGTDTQYF
J: TRBJ2-2; V: TRBV27; D: TRBD1; size: few; DNA: TGTGCCAGCAGGACCCCGGCGGGACAGGGGAATGTCGGGGAGCTGTTTTTT; CDR3: CASRTPAGQGNVGELFF
J: TRBJ2-1; V: TRBV18; D: TRBD2; size: once; DNA: TGTGCCAGCTCACCGATAGCGGGGGGGCCGCGTGAGCAGTTCTTC; CDR3: CASSPIAGGPREQFF
J: TRBJ1-5; V: TRBV30; D: TRBD1; size: NA; DNA: TGTGCCTGGGACAGGGACAATCAGCCCCAGCATTTT; CDR3: CAWDRDNQPQHF
J: TRBJ2-3; V: TRBV5-1; D: NA; size: NA; DNA: TGCGCCAGCAGCTTGGCCCTAGCCAGCGATACGCAGTATTTT; CDR3: CASSLALASDTQYF
J: TRBJ2-7; V: TRBV11-1; D: TRBD1; size: NA; DNA: TGTGCCAGCAGCCGGACAGGGGGCTACGAGCAGTACTTC; CDR3: CASSRTGGYEQYF
J: TRBJ2-5; V: TRBV7-6; D: NA; size: NA; DNA: TGTGCCAGCAGTTCCGCCGGGACTCTCACCTGGGAGACCCAGTACTTC; CDR3: CASSSAGTLTWETQYF
J: TRBJ2-7; V: TRBV6-6; D: NA; size: NA; DNA: TGTGCCAGCAGTTACTCAGACACCGCCTACGAGCAGTACTTC; CDR3: CASSYSDTAYEQYF
J: TRBJ2-6; V: TRBV9; D: NA; size: NA; DNA: TGTGCCAGCAGCGTAGATATTAGCTCTGGGGCCAACGTCCTGACTTTC; CDR3: CASSVDISSGANVLTF
J: TRBJ2-5; V: TRBV6-1; D: TRBD2; size: NA; DNA: TGTGCCAGCAGTGAATGGCTGGCGGGAGGGGAGCAGGAGACCCAGTACTTC; CDR3: CASSEWLAGGEQETQYF
J: TRBJ1-3; V: TRBV19; D: TRBD1; size: NA; DNA: TGTGCCAGTAGTATAGAAGGGGACAGAAGGAGCTCTGGAAACACCATATATTTT; CDR3: CASSIEGDRRSSGNTIYF
J: TRBJ1-3; V: TRBV27; D: TRBD1; size: NA; DNA: TGTGCCAGCAGACAGGGGGGTGGAAACACCATATATTTT; CDR3: CASRQGGGNTIYF
J: TRBJ2-7; V: TRBV19; D: NA; size: once; DNA: TGTGCCAGTAGTTCTCAGGCTGGTAGGTCCTACGAGCAGTACTTC; CDR3: CASSSQAGRSYEQYF
J: TRBJ2-3; V: TRBV9; D: TRBD2; size: once; DNA: TGTGCCAGCAGCGTATTTGCGGGAGAGATGACAGATACGCAGTATTTT; CDR3: CASSVFAGEMTDTQYF
J: TRBJ2-1; V: TRBV10-3; D: TRBD2; size: once; DNA: TGTGCCATCAGATCCACTAGCGGGGCCCACAATGAGCAGTTCTTC; CDR3: CAIRSTSGAHNEQFF
J: TRBJ2-3; V: TRBV29-1; D: NA; size: NA; DNA: TGCAGCGTTCCGGGACTCCTAATCACAGATACGCAGTATTTT; CDR3: CSVPGLLITDTQYF
J: TRBJ1-1; V: TRBV19; D: NA; size: NA; DNA: TGTGCCAGTAGGCCCCAGACAGGACCGAACACTGAAGCTTTCTTT; CDR3: CASRPQTGPNTEAFF
J: TRBJ2-7; V: TRBV6-6; D: TRBD1; size: NA; DNA: TGTGCCAGCAGTTACTCCCCGACAGGGAACGAGCAGTACTTC; CDR3: CASSYSPTGNEQYF
J: TRBJ2-1; V: TRBV5-1; D: TRBD1; size: NA; DNA: TGCGCCAGCAGCTTGCTTCGCGGGACAGGGCCCTACAATGAGCAGTTCTTC; CDR3: CASSLLRGTGPYNEQFF
J: TRBJ1-1; V: TRBV5-4; D: NA; size: NA; DNA: TGTGCCAGCAGCTTGGGTAAGAACACTGAAGCTTTCTTT; CDR3: CASSLGKNTEAFF